This T cell receptor beta chain stems from a study of T cell responses to AZD1222 COVID-19 vaccine. The germline V and J ends were trimmed by 4 bases and 6 bases, with 9 bases remaining between them. The CDR3 extends over 13 amino acids. Germline CDR1 is WNHNN and CDR2 is SYGVQD (reference sequence). This clone was found a few times. Its antigen is still unknown. Clones were read by immunoSEQ multiplex PCR, and TCRdb kept only the in-frame ones, dropping some. The table lists 150,000 to 200,000 clones, 85% to 90% of them singletons. General observations from the study: Possibly, clonal diversity was underestimated; donors were largely white British and included more females. Repertoire sampling was restricted to post-peak T cell response timepoints. Baseline seropositivity occurred in only a handful of AZD1222 recipients.

The chain links TRBV10-1 to TRBJ2-2; the D gene is possibly TRBD2 (5 bases). The sequencing here drew on peripheral blood, taken 28 days after the second dose of the MenACWY control vaccine. The TCR comes from an adult who received the MenACWY meningococcal vaccine as a control. The CDR3 nucleotides are TGCGCCAGCAGTGTCGGGGAAGCCGGGGAGCTGTTTTTT. Its translation: CASSVGEAGELFF.